These 9 T cell receptor beta chains came from one sample sequenced in a study of early stage breast cancer tumors. Profiled with immunoSEQ multiplex PCR; TCRdb holds only in-frame clones, not every one. The table lists about 51,000 clones, approximately 78% of them singletons. Sequenced material: blood. The receptors here all came from a person aged 40 to 49 with breast cancer.

This clone was seen a few times. This rearrangement joins TRBV5-6 to TRBJ1-3; 7 bases line up with TRBD1. The junction had 10 bases not matched to a gene; V was cut back by 4 bases and J by 3 bases. The CDR3 runs 16 residues. The germline V gene has CDR1 SGHDT and CDR2 YYEEEE. CDR3 protein: CASSPRGGFFGNTIYF. In DNA form, the CDR3 reads TGTGCCAGCAGCCCCAGGGGGGGGTTCTTTGGAAACACCATATATTTT.

A single count supports this clone. The chain couples TRBV6-6 to TRBJ2-2, with 10 bases identical to TRBD2. The CDR3 consists of 15 residues. From germline, CDR1 is MNHNY and CDR2 SVGAGI (reference sequence). Losses at the gene ends were 8 bases for V and 6 bases for J; bases not matched to a gene: 9. The CDR3 DNA reads as TGTGCCAGCCGCCTAGCTAGCGGGAGCTCCGGGGAGCTGTTTTTT. Its translation is CASRLASGSSGELFF.

The rearrangement joins TRBV7-2 to TRBJ1-5, with D perhaps TRBD1 (5 bases). CDR1 and CDR2 (germline): SGHTA, FQGNSA. Trimming took off 2 bases at V and 6 bases at J, with 17 bases between the two ends. The CDR3 has 16 amino acids. CDR3 amino acids: CASSLQPQGWGQPQHF. CDR3 sequence (DNA): TGTGCCAGCAGCTTACAGCCTCAGGGTTGGGGTCAGCCCCAGCATTTT.

The DNA for the CDR3 is TGCAGCGTTGAATTGGGGGGGACAGATACGCAGTATTTT. Its translation: CSVELGGTDTQYF. The V call is TRBV29-1, the J call TRBJ2-3; TRBD2 aligns across 7 bases. Germline assignment: CDR1 SQVTM and CDR2 ANQGSEA. The CDR3 runs 13 residues. V lost 2 bases to trimming and J lost 3 bases; unmatched junction nucleotides: 2.

In this sample, this clone turned up once. J is TRBJ1-2 and V is TRBV2; 10 nucleotides agree with TRBD1. The CDR3 runs 14 residues. With V trimmed by 4 bases and J by 4 bases, 3 bases remained unmatched. CDR1 is SNHLY, CDR2 FYNNEI, per germline. The CDR3 coding sequence is TGTGCCAGCAGTGCGACAGGGGGCGGCTATGGCTACACCTTC. It yields the protein CASSATGGGYGYTF.

This clone was picked up a small number of times. The chain has TRBV2 and TRBJ1-1; D gene ambiguous. Germline V gene sequence: CDR1 SNHLY, CDR2 FYNNEI. The length of the CDR3 is 12 residues. Trimming stripped 5 bases from V and 7 bases from J, with 11 bases between. The CDR3 nucleotides read TGTGCCAGCAGTACCACCCAATATGAAGCTTTCTTT. Amino acid sequence: CASSTTQYEAFF.

This clone was observed a handful of times. The V and J genes are TRBV19 and TRBJ2-3; TRBD2 might be the D (6 bases). Trimming shortened V by 6 bases and J by 0 bases, and 10 bases separated the two germline ends. The CDR3 has 14 residues. CDR1 LNHDA and CDR2 SQIVND come from the germline V gene (reference sequence). This chain's CDR3 is CASRRLVSTDTQYF. CDR3 nucleotides: TGTGCCAGTAGACGACTAGTAAGCACAGATACGCAGTATTTT.

V and J are TRBV5-1 and TRBJ2-6; D may be TRBD1 or TRBD2 (5 bases each). Trimming stripped 0 bases from V and 4 bases from J, with 11 bases between. The germline gives CDR1 SGHRS, CDR2 YFSETQ. CDR3 length: 16 amino acids. The CDR3 here is CASSLAGGAGANVLTF. The CDR3 nucleotides are TGCGCCAGCAGCTTGGCTGGGGGAGCCGGGGCCAACGTCCTGACTTTC.

V usage is TRBV19 and J usage is TRBJ2-1; D is perhaps TRBD2 (5 bases). In germline, CDR1 is LNHDA, CDR2 SQIVND (reference sequence). V gave up 6 bases and J gave up 5 bases, with 14 bases separating them. The CDR3 extends over 14 amino acids. The CDR3 here is CASRASGRNNEQFF. As DNA, the CDR3 is TGTGCCAGTAGAGCCTCGGGGAGAAACAATGAGCAGTTCTTC.